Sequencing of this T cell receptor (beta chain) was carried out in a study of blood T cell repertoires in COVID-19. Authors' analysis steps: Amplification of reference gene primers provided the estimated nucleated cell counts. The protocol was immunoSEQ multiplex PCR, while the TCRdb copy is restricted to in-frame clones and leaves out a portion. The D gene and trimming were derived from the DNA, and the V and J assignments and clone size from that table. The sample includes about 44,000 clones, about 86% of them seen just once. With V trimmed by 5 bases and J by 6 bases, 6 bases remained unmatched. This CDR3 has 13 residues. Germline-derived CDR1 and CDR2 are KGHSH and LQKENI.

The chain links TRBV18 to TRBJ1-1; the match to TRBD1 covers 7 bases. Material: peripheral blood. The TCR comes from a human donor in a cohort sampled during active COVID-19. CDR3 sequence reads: CASSADRSSEAFF. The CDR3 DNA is TGTGCCAGCTCAGCGGACAGGTCCTCTGAAGCTTTCTTT.